The 24 T cell receptor beta chains below come from one sample, sequenced in a study of glioma-infiltrating T cells. The iRepertoire nested amplicon-rescue multiplex PCR amplified TCR alpha and beta CDR3s from RNA. One entry per CDR3 protein, called by TCRdb with MiXCR from the multiplex PCR reads. Of approximately 140,000 distinct CDR3 sequences detected, approximately 26% appear once; the ten largest clones hold about 30%. Material: glioma tissue, nonneoplastic brain tissue, or PBMCs (not recorded which). All receptors come from a human donor with low-grade glioma or glioblastoma, undergoing nonglioma brain surgery, or in good health (not recorded which).

The chain uses TRBV20-1 and TRBJ1-5; TRBD1 is a possible D gene (6 bases). This CDR3 comprises 17 residues. V was cut by 3 bases and J by 5 bases, with 23 bases left in between. Germline lookup yields CDR1 DFQATT and CDR2 SNEGSKA (reference sequence). CDR3 in DNA: TGCAGTGCTAGCCACCTGAGAACAGGGAAGGTAGATCAGCCCCAGCATTTT. This sequence encodes CSASHLRTGKVDQPQHF.

Of note for this clonotype: It may be a read error: a sequence one base away is much more abundant. The V gene is TRBV20-1, the J gene TRBJ2-3; D may be TRBD2 (6 bases). The length of the CDR3 is 15 residues. Germline CDR1 reads DFQATT; CDR2 reads SNEGSKA (reference sequence). CDR3 in amino acids: CSARDTSRSTDTRYF. The CDR3 bases are TGCAGTGCTAGAGATACTAGCCGAAGCACAGATACGCGGTATTTT.

A word on this clonotype: A much larger clone differs by one base, so this may be a read error. The chain combines TRBV27 with TRBJ2-5; 7 bases are a match to TRBD1. CDR1 is MNHEY, CDR2 SMNVEV, per germline (reference sequence). The junction had 7 bases not matched to a gene; V was cut back by 5 bases and J by 4 bases. The CDR3 totals 14 residues. In DNA form, the CDR3 reads TGTGCCAGCAGTCCGGGACAGAGTCTAGAGACCCAGTACTTC. Translation gives CASSPGQSLETQYF.

The table lists this clonotype with a few counts. The rearrangement joins TRBV5-1 to TRBJ2-1; the D gene could be TRBD1 or TRBD2 (5 bases each). CDR3 length equals 13 residues. The germline V gene encodes CDR1 SGHRS and CDR2 YFSETQ. V dropped 4 bases and J dropped 8 bases, with 13 bases sitting between them. Here the CDR3 reads CASSLIGDDEQFF. The CDR3 region has the DNA TGCGCCAGCAGCCTTATCGGGGACGATGAGCAGTTCTTC. Drawing the rest from reference TRBV5-1 and TRBJ2-1, the complete variable domain is KAGVTQTPRYLIKTRGQQVTLSCSPISGHRSVSWYQQTPGQGLQFLFEYFSETQRNKGNFPGRFSGRQFSNSRSEMNVSTLELGDSALYLCASSLIGDDEQFFGPGTRLTVL.

This clonotype was detected ten times or more. The chain employs TRBV27 and TRBJ2-5; TRBD1 matches at 8 bases. The ends lost 0 bases at V and 4 bases at J; junction bases unmatched: 7. This CDR3 region has 16 residues. The germline CDR1 and CDR2 sequences are MNHEY and SMNVEV (reference sequence). The CDR3 nucleotides read TGTGCCAGCAGTTTATCCCCAGGGGGCGTGTTAGAGACCCAGTACTTC. Its protein product is CASSLSPGGVLETQYF.

CDR3 sequence: CASSQQRVGQGADTQYF. CDR3 sequence (DNA): TGCGCCAGCAGCCAGCAACGAGTGGGCCAGGGCGCAGATACGCAGTATTTT. The chain has TRBV4-1 and TRBJ2-3; a possible D gene is TRBD1 (5 bases). Trimming left V 3 bases short and J 4 bases short, with 20 bases between. The CDR3 extends over 17 amino acids. Germline loops: CDR1 MGHRA, CDR2 YSYEKL.

This clonotype has ten or more counts. The chain has TRBV20-1 and TRBJ1-1; 7 bases fit TRBD1. The CDR3 runs 13 residues. Germline V gene lookup returns CDR1 DFQATT and CDR2 SNEGSKA (reference sequence). CDR3 sequence reads: CTTRGQRDTEAFF. CDR3 DNA sequence: TGCACTACTAGGGGGCAACGGGACACTGAAGCTTTCTTT.

The rearrangement joins TRBV7-9 to TRBJ2-5; 10 positions match TRBD1. V lost 1 base to trimming and J lost 2 bases; unmatched junction nucleotides: 4. Germline CDR1 is SEHNR and CDR2 is FQNEAQ (reference sequence). This CDR3 contains 16 residues. Here the CDR3 reads CASSLGQGARQETQYF. The CDR3 DNA reads as TGTGCCAGCAGCTTAGGACAGGGGGCTAGGCAAGAGACCCAGTACTTC.

This clonotype was found a few times. V usage is TRBV20-1 and J usage is TRBJ1-1, with D hard to call. CDR1 is DFQATT and CDR2 is SNEGSKA in the germline V gene (reference sequence). The CDR3 length is 12 residues. With 3 bases removed from V and 4 bases from J, the gap between germline ends came to 9 bases. CDR3 sequence (DNA): TGCAGTGCTAGTTGGCAGAGCACTGAAGCTTTCTTT. Its translation: CSASWQSTEAFF.

The sample holds a few counts of this clonotype. The genes are TRBV4-2 and TRBJ2-3, with TRBD2 matching over 9 bases. Trimming took 0 bases from V and 5 from J; bases not matched to a gene: 12. The CDR3 is 18 amino acids. Germline V gene data show CDR1 as LGHNA and CDR2 as YNFKEQ. CDR3 protein: CASSQDRKRGGAGDTQYF. The CDR3 nucleotides are TGTGCCAGCAGCCAAGATAGGAAGCGCGGGGGGGCTGGAGATACGCAGTATTTT.

This clonotype was seen ten or more times. The rearrangement joins TRBV7-2 to TRBJ1-5; D remains unclear. The CDR3 is 12 amino acids. CDR1 and CDR2 (germline): SGHTA, FQGNSA. Deletions cut 3 bases from V and 7 bases from J, with 7 bases between. The chain's CDR3 is CASSFSRQPQHF. Here the CDR3 DNA reads TGTGCCAGCAGCTTTTCAAGGCAGCCCCAGCATTTT.

This clonotype was picked up one time. The CDR3 protein is CASSSASGLSSYNEQFF. The CDR3 nucleotides read TGTGCCAGCAGCTCGGCTAGCGGGCTGAGCTCCTACAATGAGCAGTTCTTC. The gene calls are TRBV3-1 and TRBJ2-1; 8 bases align to TRBD2. V gave up 5 bases and J gave up 0 bases; unmatched junction bases: 9. CDR3 length: 17 amino acids. Per germline, CDR1 LGHDT and CDR2 YNNKEL (reference sequence).

This chain joins TRBV6-2 or TRBV6-3 and TRBJ2-7; D perhaps matches TRBD2 (5 bases). The CDR3 spans 12 residues. V dropped 5 bases and J dropped 4 bases, with 9 bases sitting between them. The germline CDR1 and CDR2 sequences are MNHEY and SVGEGT. CDR3 nucleotide sequence: TGTGCCAGCAGTCTCCCGGGGTACGAGCAGTACGTC. Its protein is CASSLPGYEQYV.

This clonotype showed up just a few times. The chain couples TRBV4-1 to TRBJ1-5, with D possibly TRBD1 on 5 matching bases. Germline assignment: CDR1 MGHRA and CDR2 YSYEKL. Trimming stripped 1 base from V and 0 bases from J, with 16 bases between. The CDR3 extends over 18 amino acids. CDR3 loop: CASSQAVVGAHSNQPQHF. CDR3 nucleotides: TGCGCCAGCAGCCAAGCGGTTGTAGGGGCACATAGCAATCAGCCCCAGCATTTT.

The sample holds many counts of this clonotype. The J gene is TRBJ2-6, the V gene TRBV6-1, with a possible D match to TRBD2 (6 bases). Trimming stripped 8 bases from V and 2 bases from J, with 13 bases between. CDR1 is MNHNS and CDR2 is SASEGT in the germline V gene. The CDR3 has 15 amino acids. The CDR3 protein is CASAQEGTGANVLTF. CDR3 DNA: TGTGCCAGCGCGCAGGAGGGGACTGGGGCCAACGTCCTGACTTTC.

This clonotype has only a few counts. The chain uses TRBV7-2 and TRBJ2-2, with 7 bases aligning to TRBD2. Per germline, CDR1 SGHTA and CDR2 FQGNSA. With V trimmed by 1 base and J by 8 bases, 7 bases remained unmatched. The length of the CDR3 is 15 residues. The CDR3 DNA reads TGTGCCAGCAGCTTAGTTCTGACTAGCTGGGGGGAGCTGTTTTTT. Its translation: CASSLVLTSWGELFF.

The chain recombines TRBV29-1 with TRBJ1-2, with TRBD1 matching over 8 bases. The J segment lost 6 bases and the V segment lost 4 bases, leaving 10 bases of the junction unmatched. Germline-derived CDR1 and CDR2 are SQVTM and ANQGSEA. The CDR3 extends over 14 amino acids. DNA for the CDR3: TGCAGCGTTGGTGCAGGGGGCCGTTTAAATGGCTACACCTTC. Residues: CSVGAGGRLNGYTF.

This clonotype was seen repeatedly, ten times or more. The chain carries TRBV27 and TRBJ2-1; 10 bases match TRBD2. Germline lookup yields CDR1 MNHEY and CDR2 SMNVEV (reference sequence). The ends lost 4 bases at V and 10 bases at J; junction bases unmatched: 4. CDR3 length: 13 residues. In nucleotides, the CDR3 is TGTGCCAGCAGTTCCCAACTAGCGGGGGAGCAGTTCTTC. Its translation is CASSSQLAGEQFF.

This clonotype appeared a few times. The V call is TRBV3-1, the J call TRBJ2-1; the match to TRBD1 covers 9 bases. The CDR3 is 11 residues long. CDR1 and CDR2 from the germline V gene are LGHDT and YNNKEL (reference sequence). The trim removed 4 bases at V and 16 bases at J, leaving 5 bases unmatched. CDR3 DNA sequence: TGTGCCAGCAGCCCGGGACAGGGTTATTTCTTC. Its translation is CASSPGQGYFF.

The table lists this clonotype with a count of one. The chain carries TRBV19 and TRBJ1-1, with D unresolved. V was clipped by 2 bases and J by 1 base, with 5 bases between them. CDR1 and CDR2 (germline): LNHDA, SQIVND (reference sequence). This CDR3 has 13 amino acids. The CDR3 sequence is CASSIQRNTEAFF. The DNA for the CDR3 is TGTGCCAGTAGTATACAGAGGAACACTGAAGCTTTCTTT.

The chain joins TRBV19 to TRBJ2-1; D is undetermined. The CDR3 is 12 amino acids. Germline V lookup: CDR1 LNHDA, CDR2 SQIVND (reference sequence). V lost 3 bases to trimming and J lost 1 base, with 1 base between them. This CDR3 reads CASSISYNEQFF. CDR3 bases: TGTGCCAGTAGTATTTCCTACAATGAGCAGTTCTTC.

This clonotype has a count of ten or more. The rearrangement links TRBV20-1 to TRBJ1-1; D gene unclear. V lost 0 bases and J lost 0, with 8 bases in between. Per germline, CDR1 DFQATT and CDR2 SNEGSKA (reference sequence). The CDR3 is made up of 14 amino acids. The CDR3 protein is CSARDPNVNTEAFF. The CDR3 DNA reads TGCAGTGCTAGAGATCCAAATGTGAACACTGAAGCTTTCTTT.

Ten or more counts support this clonotype. This chain uses TRBV6-1 with TRBJ2-5, with 11 bases identical to TRBD1. Germline CDR1 reads MNHNS; CDR2 reads SASEGT. The CDR3 runs 15 residues. V shed 8 bases and J 4 bases; nucleotides not matched to a gene: 9. The CDR3 coding sequence is TGTGCCAGCCTTACCGGGACAGGGGGGTCAGAGACCCAGTACTTC. Residues: CASLTGTGGSETQYF.

This clonotype was seen many times. The chain combines TRBV15 with TRBJ2-5, with D perhaps matching TRBD1 or TRBD2 (5 bases each). Trimming took 0 bases from V and 4 from J, leaving 12 bases between them. The CDR3 runs to 15 residues. The V gene's germline CDR1 is LNHNV and CDR2 YYDKDF (reference sequence). The CDR3 nucleotides are TGTGCCACCAGCAGAGATACGGGGCGCGGAGAGACCCAGTACTTC. Translation gives CATSRDTGRGETQYF. The complete variable domain, with remaining parts taken from reference TRBV15 and TRBJ2-5, reads DAMVIQNPRYQVTQFGKPVTLSCSQTLNHNVMYWYQQKSSQAPKLLFHYYDKDFNNEADTPDNFQSRRPNTSFCFLDIRSPGLGDTAMYLCATSRDTGRGETQYFGPGTRLLVL.